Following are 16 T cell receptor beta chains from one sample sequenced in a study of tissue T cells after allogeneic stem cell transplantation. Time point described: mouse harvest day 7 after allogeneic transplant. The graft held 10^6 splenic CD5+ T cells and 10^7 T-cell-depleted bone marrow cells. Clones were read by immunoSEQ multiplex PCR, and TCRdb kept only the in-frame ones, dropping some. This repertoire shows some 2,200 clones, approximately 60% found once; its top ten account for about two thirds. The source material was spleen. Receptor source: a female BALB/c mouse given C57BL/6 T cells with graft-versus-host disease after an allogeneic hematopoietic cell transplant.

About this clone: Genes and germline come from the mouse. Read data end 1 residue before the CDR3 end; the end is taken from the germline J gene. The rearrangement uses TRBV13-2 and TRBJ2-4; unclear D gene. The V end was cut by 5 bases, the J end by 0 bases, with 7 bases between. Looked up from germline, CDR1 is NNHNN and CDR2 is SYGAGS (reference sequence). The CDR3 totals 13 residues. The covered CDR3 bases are TGTGCCAGCGGAAGGGATAGTCAAAACACCTTGTAC. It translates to CASGRDSQNTLY. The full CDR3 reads CASGRDSQNTLYF.

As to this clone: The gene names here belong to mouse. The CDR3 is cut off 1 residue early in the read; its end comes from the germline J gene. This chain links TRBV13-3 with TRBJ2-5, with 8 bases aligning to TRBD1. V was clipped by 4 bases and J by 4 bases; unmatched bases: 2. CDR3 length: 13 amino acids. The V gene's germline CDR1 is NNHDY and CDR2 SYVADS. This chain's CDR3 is CASSMTGEDTQYF. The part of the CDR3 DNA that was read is TGTGCCAGCAGTATGACAGGGGAAGACACCCAGTAC.

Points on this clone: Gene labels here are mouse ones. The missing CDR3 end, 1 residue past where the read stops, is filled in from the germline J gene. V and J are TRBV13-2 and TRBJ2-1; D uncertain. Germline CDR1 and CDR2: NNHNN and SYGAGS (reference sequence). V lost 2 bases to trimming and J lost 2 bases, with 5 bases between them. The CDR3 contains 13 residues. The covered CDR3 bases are TGTGCCAGCGGTGAGGCATACTATGCTGAGCAGTTC. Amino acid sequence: CASGEAYYAEQF. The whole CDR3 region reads CASGEAYYAEQFF.

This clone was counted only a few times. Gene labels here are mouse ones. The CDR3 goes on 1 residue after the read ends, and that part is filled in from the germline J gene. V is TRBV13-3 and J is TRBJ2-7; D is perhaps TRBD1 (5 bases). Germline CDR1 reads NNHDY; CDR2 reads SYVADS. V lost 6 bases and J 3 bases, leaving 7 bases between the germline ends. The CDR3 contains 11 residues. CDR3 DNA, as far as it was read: TGTGCCAGCAAGGACAACTATGAACAGTAC. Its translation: CASKDNYEQY. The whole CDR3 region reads CASKDNYEQYF.

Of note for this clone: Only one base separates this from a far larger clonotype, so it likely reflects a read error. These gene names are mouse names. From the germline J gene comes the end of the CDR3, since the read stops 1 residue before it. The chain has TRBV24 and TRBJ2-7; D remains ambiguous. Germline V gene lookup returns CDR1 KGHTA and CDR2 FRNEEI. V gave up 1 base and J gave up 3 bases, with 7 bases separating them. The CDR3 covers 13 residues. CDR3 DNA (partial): TGTGCCAGCAGTCTGTCCGCGGGCTATGAACAGTAC. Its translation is CASSLSAGYEQY. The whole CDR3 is CASSLSAGYEQYF.

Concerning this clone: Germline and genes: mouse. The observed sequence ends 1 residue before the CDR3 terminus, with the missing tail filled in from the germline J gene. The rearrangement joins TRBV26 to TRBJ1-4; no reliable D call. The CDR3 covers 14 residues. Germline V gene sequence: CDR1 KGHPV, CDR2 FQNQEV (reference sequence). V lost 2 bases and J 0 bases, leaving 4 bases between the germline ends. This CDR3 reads CASSLQISNERLFF. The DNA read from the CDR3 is TGTGCCAGCAGTCTGCAGATTTCCAACGAAAGATTATTT. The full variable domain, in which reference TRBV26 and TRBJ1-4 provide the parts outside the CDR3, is NSKVIQTPRYLVKGQGQKAKMRCIPEKGHPVVFWYQQNKNNEFKFLINFQNQEVLQQIDMTEKRFSAECPSNSPCSLEIQSSEAGDSALYLCASSLQISNERLFFGHGTKLSVL.

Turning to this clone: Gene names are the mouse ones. The CDR3 region is CASGELGRAETLYF. The CDR3 bases that were read are TGTGCCAGCGGTGAACTGGGGCGTGCAGAAACGCTGTAT. V and J are TRBV13-2 and TRBJ2-3; 7 bases are shared with TRBD2. Read sequence stops 1 residue before the CDR3 end, and the germline J gene provides the missing end. The V gene end was trimmed by 2 bases and the J gene end by 1 base; junction bases not matched to a gene: 1. The CDR3 totals 14 residues. Germline CDR1 reads NNHNN; CDR2 reads SYGAGS (reference sequence).

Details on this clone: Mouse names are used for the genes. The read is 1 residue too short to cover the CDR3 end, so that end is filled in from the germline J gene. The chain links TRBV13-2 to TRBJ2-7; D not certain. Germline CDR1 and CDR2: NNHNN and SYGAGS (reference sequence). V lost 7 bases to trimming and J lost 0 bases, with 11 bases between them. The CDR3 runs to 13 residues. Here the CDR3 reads CASSRTDSYEQYF. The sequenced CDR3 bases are TGTGCCAGCAGTCGGACGGACTCCTATGAACAGTAC.

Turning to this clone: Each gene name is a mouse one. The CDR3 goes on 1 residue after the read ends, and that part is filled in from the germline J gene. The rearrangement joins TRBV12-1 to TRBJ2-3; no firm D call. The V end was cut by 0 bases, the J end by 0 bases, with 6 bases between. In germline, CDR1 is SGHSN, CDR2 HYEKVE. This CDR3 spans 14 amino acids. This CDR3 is CASSLGISAETLYF. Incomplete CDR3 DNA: TGTGCCAGCTCTCTCGGGATTAGTGCAGAAACGCTGTAT.

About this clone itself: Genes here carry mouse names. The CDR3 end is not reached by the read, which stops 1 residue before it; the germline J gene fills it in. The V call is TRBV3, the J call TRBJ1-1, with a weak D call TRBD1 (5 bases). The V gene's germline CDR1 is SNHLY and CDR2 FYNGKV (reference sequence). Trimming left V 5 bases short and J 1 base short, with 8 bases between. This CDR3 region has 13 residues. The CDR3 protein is CASSPQGNTEVFF. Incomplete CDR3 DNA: TGTGCCAGCAGCCCCCAGGGAAACACAGAAGTCTTC.

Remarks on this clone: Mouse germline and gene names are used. The CDR3 loop reads CAWSPQDSDYTF. The CDR3 DNA, read in part, is TGTGCCTGGAGCCCCCAGGACTCCGACTACACC. The chain carries TRBV31 and TRBJ1-2; D ambiguous. The CDR3 is cut off 1 residue early in the read; its end comes from the germline J gene. V was cut by 3 bases and J by 3 bases, with 8 bases left in between. This CDR3 has 12 residues. Germline lookup yields CDR1 GKSSPN and CDR2 SITVG. The full variable domain, in which reference TRBV31 and TRBJ1-2 provide the parts outside the CDR3, is AQTIHQWPVAEIKAVGSPLSLGCTIKGKSSPNLYWYWQATGGTLQQLFYSITVGQVESVVQLNLSASRPKDDQFILSTEKLLLSHSGFYLCAWSPQDSDYTFGSGTRLLVI.

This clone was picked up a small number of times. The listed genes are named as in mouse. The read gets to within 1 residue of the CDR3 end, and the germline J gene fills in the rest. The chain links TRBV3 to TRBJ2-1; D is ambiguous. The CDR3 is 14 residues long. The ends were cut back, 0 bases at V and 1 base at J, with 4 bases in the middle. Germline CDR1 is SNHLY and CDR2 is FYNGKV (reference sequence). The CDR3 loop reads CASSLAGNYAEQFF. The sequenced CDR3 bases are TGTGCCAGCAGCTTAGCGGGGAACTATGCTGAGCAGTTC.

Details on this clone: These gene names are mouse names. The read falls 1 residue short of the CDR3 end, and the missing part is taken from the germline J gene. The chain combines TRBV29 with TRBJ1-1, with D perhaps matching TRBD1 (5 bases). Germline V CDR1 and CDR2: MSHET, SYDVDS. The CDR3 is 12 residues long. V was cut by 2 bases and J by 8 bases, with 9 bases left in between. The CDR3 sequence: CASSLRRVEVFF. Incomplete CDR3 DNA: TGTGCTAGCAGTTTACGCAGGGTGGAAGTCTTC.

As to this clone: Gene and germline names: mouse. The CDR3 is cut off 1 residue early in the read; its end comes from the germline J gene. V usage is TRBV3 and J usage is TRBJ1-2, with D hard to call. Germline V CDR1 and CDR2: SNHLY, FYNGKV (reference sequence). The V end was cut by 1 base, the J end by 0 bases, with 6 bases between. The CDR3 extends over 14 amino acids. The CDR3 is CASSLEGANSDYTF. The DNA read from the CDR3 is TGTGCCAGCAGCTTAGAAGGAGCAAACTCCGACTACACC.

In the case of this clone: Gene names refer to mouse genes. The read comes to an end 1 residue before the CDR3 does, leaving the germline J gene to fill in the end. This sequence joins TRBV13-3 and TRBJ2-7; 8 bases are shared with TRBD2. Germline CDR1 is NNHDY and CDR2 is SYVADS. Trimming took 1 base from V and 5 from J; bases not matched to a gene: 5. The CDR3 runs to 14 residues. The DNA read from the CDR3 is TGTGCCAGCAGTGATAATCTGGGGGGAGATGAACAGTAC. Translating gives CASSDNLGGDEQY. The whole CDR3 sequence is CASSDNLGGDEQYF.

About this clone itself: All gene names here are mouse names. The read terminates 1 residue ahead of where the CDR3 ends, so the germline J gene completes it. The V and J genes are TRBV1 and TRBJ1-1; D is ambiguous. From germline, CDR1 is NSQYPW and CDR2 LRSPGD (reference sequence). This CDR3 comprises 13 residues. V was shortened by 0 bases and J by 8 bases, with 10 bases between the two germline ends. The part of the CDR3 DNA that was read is TGCACCTGCAGTGCAGAGAGTCGGGAGGAAGTCTTC. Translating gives CTCSAESREEVF. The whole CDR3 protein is CTCSAESREEVFF.